The clone carrying this TCR beta chain was counted once. Its antigen is unknown. CDR1 and CDR2 (germline): MGHRA, YSYEKL. Trimming removed 3 bases from V and 6 bases from J; junction bases left unmatched: 19. There are 19 residues in the CDR3. The study ran the assay at deep level. Libraries were prepared by immunoSEQ multiplex PCR; TCRdb keeps only in-frame clonotypes and omits some of them. The sample consists of about 1.5 million clones, around 98% of them appearing once. The investigators split CD4+ cells into a CD45RA+ naive subset and a CD45RA-negative memory subset. This entry comes from a study of shared clonotypes between healthy human individuals. Whole-study results and caveats: Shared clonotypes across all four donors exceeded non-shared ones in generation probability.

This clonotype was sampled from a man in his thirties or forties in good health. V usage is TRBV4-1 and J usage is TRBJ2-7; 11 bases map to TRBD2. The sequenced sample consisted of naive CD4+ T cells sorted from blood. Sample subset: CD45RA+ positively selected. DNA for the CDR3: TGCGCCAGCAGCCAGGCACCGGGAGTAACTAGCGGGAGACGCGGCGAGCAGTACTTC. It translates to CASSQAPGVTSGRRGEQYF.